This record covers a single T cell receptor (beta chain). Antigen: not known. The germline gene is not matched at one end of the junction; a read error may be the cause. The data were obtained in a study of cytomegalovirus exposure and HLA in healthy donors. Points from the study as a whole: According to the study, 150 to 200 TCR beta chains were cytomegalovirus-associated.

Germline-derived CDR1 and CDR2 are SEHNR and FQNEAQ (reference sequence). The CDR3 is made up of 11 amino acids. PCR involved 60 Vbeta and 13 Jbeta primers. TCRdb's copy holds only in-frame clones and misses some; the assay was immunoSEQ multiplex PCR. The repertoire holds about 190,000 clones, with around three quarters as singletons. The sample consisted of PBMCs. V usage is TRBV7-9 and J usage is TRBJ2-7, with D hard to call. This TCR came from a woman under 30 in good health and CMV-seronegative. CDR3 nucleotides: TGTTCCAGCAGCTTAACTGACGAGCAGTACTTC. This sequence encodes CSSSLTDEQYF. Full variable domain (remainder filled in from reference TRBV7-9 and TRBJ2-7): DTGVSQNPRHKITKRGQNVTFRCDPISEHNRLYWYRQTLGQGPEFLTYFQNEAQLEKSRLLSDRFSAERPKGSFSTLEIQRTEQGDSAMYLCSSSLTDEQYFGPGTRLTVT.